These T cell receptor beta chains were read from a single sample in a study of OX40 agonist ivuxolimab in advanced cancers. Clones were read by immunoSEQ multiplex PCR, and TCRdb kept only the in-frame ones, dropping some. The sample records tens of thousands of clones, about 86% being singletons. This material consisted of CD4+ or CD8+ T cells sorted from blood, taken in a trial of the OX40 agonist ivuxolimab. These receptors originate from an adult with an advanced solid tumor such as melanoma, head and neck, liver or kidney cancer. The CDR3 runs from the conserved cysteine through the conserved F or W. Fields, in order: clone size, J gene, V gene, D gene, CDR3 protein, CDR3 DNA. D genes are given only for firm matches. Size values are once, few and many counts, or a class for expanded clones, and some rows have none.

size: -
J: TRBJ2-3
V: TRBV5-1
D: -
CDR3: CASSLAGIEADTQYF
DNA: TGCGCCAGCAGCTTGGCCGGGATTGAGGCAGATACGCAGTATTTT

size: once
J: TRBJ2-2
V: TRBV2
D: TRBD1
CDR3: CASGQGQQTGELFF
DNA: TGTGCCAGCGGCCAGGGACAGCAAACCGGGGAGCTGTTTTTT

size: -
J: TRBJ2-5
V: TRBV6-6
D: TRBD1
CDR3: CASRLQGSVETQYF
DNA: TGTGCCAGCAGGCTACAGGGGTCAGTGGAGACCCAGTACTTC

size: -
J: TRBJ2-6
V: TRBV5-5
D: -
CDR3: CASSAPGANVLTF
DNA: TGTGCCAGCTCAGCTCCTGGGGCCAACGTCCTGACTTTC

size: few
J: TRBJ1-1
V: TRBV11-3
D: -
CDR3: CASSLEAGRATEAFF
DNA: TGTGCCAGCAGCTTAGAGGCCGGGAGAGCCACTGAAGCTTTCTTT

size: -
J: TRBJ2-1
V: TRBV9
D: -
CDR3: CASSVVGRGLFDEQFF
DNA: TGTGCCAGCAGCGTAGTAGGACGGGGATTATTCGATGAGCAGTTCTTC

size: -
J: TRBJ1-5
V: TRBV6-1
D: TRBD1
CDR3: CASSEAGQGRQPQHF
DNA: TGTGCCAGCAGTGAAGCCGGACAGGGTCGTCAGCCCCAGCATTTT

size: -
J: TRBJ1-2
V: TRBV9
D: TRBD1
CDR3: CASSASGGQNYGYTF
DNA: TGTGCCAGCAGCGCGAGTGGGGGACAGAACTATGGCTACACCTTC

size: -
J: TRBJ1-4
V: TRBV18
D: TRBD1
CDR3: CASSQLGQGSNEKLFF
DNA: TGTGCCAGCTCACAGCTCGGACAGGGAAGTAATGAAAAACTGTTTTTT

size: -
J: TRBJ2-1
V: TRBV15
D: TRBD2
CDR3: CATSRNTGGEQFF
DNA: TGTGCCACCAGCAGGAACACGGGAGGGGAGCAGTTCTTC

size: -
J: TRBJ2-7
V: TRBV6-5
D: -
CDR3: CASRSTTSASIWYF
DNA: TGTGCCAGCAGGTCAACTACAAGTGCCAGTATTTGGTACTTC

size: -
J: TRBJ2-2
V: TRBV19
D: TRBD2
CDR3: CASSTGAGGLGTGELFF
DNA: TGTGCCAGTAGTACGGGAGCGGGGGGCCTGGGCACCGGGGAGCTGTTTTTT

size: few
J: TRBJ1-5
V: TRBV12-5
D: -
CDR3: CASGLGRVEPQHF
DNA: TGTGCTAGTGGTTTGGGGCGGGTGGAGCCCCAGCATTTT

size: -
J: TRBJ2-1
V: TRBV19
D: TRBD1
CDR3: CASSATGGVNEQFF
DNA: TGTGCCAGTAGTGCGACAGGGGGCGTCAATGAGCAGTTCTTC

size: few
J: TRBJ2-2
V: TRBV5-5
D: -
CDR3: CASSLVGGTNTGELFF
DNA: TGTGCCAGCAGCTTGGTCGGAGGGACGAACACCGGGGAGCTGTTTTTT

size: -
J: TRBJ2-7
V: TRBV18
D: -
CDR3: CASSPPKAGQDGQQYF
DNA: TGTGCCAGCTCACCACCGAAGGCCGGGCAGGACGGGCAGCAGTACTTC

size: -
J: TRBJ2-3
V: TRBV5-1
D: -
CDR3: CASSLEAADTQYF
DNA: TGCGCCAGCAGCTTGGAGGCCGCAGATACGCAGTATTTT

size: -
J: TRBJ1-1
V: TRBV7-9
D: -
CDR3: CASSPSNFF
DNA: TGTGCCAGCAGCCCGTCGAATTTCTTT

size: -
J: TRBJ2-3
V: TRBV5-4
D: TRBD2
CDR3: CASSPGTSELRAQYF
DNA: TGTGCCAGCAGCCCCGGGACTAGCGAACTCAGGGCGCAGTATTTT

size: -
J: TRBJ2-3
V: TRBV11-3
D: TRBD2
CDR3: CASSLGTSGATDTQYF
DNA: TGTGCCAGCAGCCTAGGGACTAGCGGGGCGACAGATACGCAGTATTTT

size: once
J: TRBJ2-1
V: TRBV9
D: TRBD1
CDR3: CASSVEAGGYNEQFF
DNA: TGTGCCAGCAGCGTAGAGGCAGGGGGCTATAATGAGCAGTTCTTC

size: -
J: TRBJ1-5
V: TRBV18
D: -
CDR3: CASSSTQGAQPQHF
DNA: TGTGCCAGCTCATCAACCCAGGGTGCTCAGCCCCAGCATTTT

size: -
J: TRBJ2-3
V: TRBV5-1
D: -
CDR3: CASSLAAGSTDTQYF
DNA: TGTGCCAGCAGCTTGGCCGCGGGGAGCACAGATACGCAGTATTTT

size: -
J: TRBJ2-3
V: TRBV6-1
D: -
CDR3: CASSERSSTDTQCF
DNA: TGTGCCAGCAGTGAGCGGAGTAGCACAGATACGCAGTGTTTT

size: -
J: TRBJ1-1
V: TRBV28
D: -
CDR3: CASSLTGKTEAFF
DNA: TGTGCCAGCAGTTTAACAGGGAAAACTGAAGCTTTCTTT

size: -
J: TRBJ1-6
V: TRBV5-6
D: TRBD1
CDR3: CASSLGQGANSPLHF
DNA: TGTGCCAGCAGCTTGGGACAGGGGGCTAATTCACCCCTCCACTTT

size: -
J: TRBJ2-1
V: TRBV19
D: -
CDR3: CASNSDRAPYNEQFF
DNA: TGTGCCAGTAATAGCGACAGAGCTCCATACAATGAGCAGTTCTTC

size: -
J: TRBJ2-1
V: TRBV19
D: -
CDR3: CASTFRIGNEQFF
DNA: TGTGCCAGTACCTTTAGAATCGGCAATGAGCAGTTCTTC

size: -
J: TRBJ1-5
V: TRBV19
D: TRBD1
CDR3: CASSQTGGNQPQHF
DNA: TGTGCCAGTAGTCAGACAGGGGGCAATCAGCCCCAGCATTTT

size: -
J: TRBJ2-3
V: TRBV15
D: TRBD2
CDR3: CATSALGKRGATDTQYF
DNA: TGTGCCACCAGCGCCCTGGGGAAGCGGGGGGCCACAGATACGCAGTATTTT

size: -
J: TRBJ2-5
V: TRBV27
D: TRBD1
CDR3: CASSWTGPFGGIETQYF
DNA: TGTGCCAGCAGTTGGACAGGTCCGTTTGGGGGCATTGAGACCCAGTACTTC

size: -
J: TRBJ1-1
V: TRBV6-5
D: -
CDR3: CASSSSANTEAFF
DNA: TGTGCCAGCAGTAGCTCAGCGAACACTGAAGCTTTCTTT

size: few
J: TRBJ2-1
V: TRBV19
D: TRBD2
CDR3: CASSLAGTSEHEQFF
DNA: TGTGCCAGTAGTTTGGCCGGGACTAGCGAGCATGAGCAGTTCTTC

size: -
J: TRBJ2-5
V: TRBV6-1
D: TRBD2
CDR3: CASSELLAGAKETQYF
DNA: TGTGCCAGCAGTGAACTTCTAGCGGGGGCAAAAGAGACCCAGTACTTC

size: once
J: TRBJ2-1
V: TRBV5-1
D: -
CDR3: CASSLQSGSNEQFF
DNA: TGCGCCAGCAGCCTTCAGTCGGGCAGCAATGAGCAGTTCTTC

size: few
J: TRBJ1-1
V: TRBV5-1
D: TRBD1
CDR3: CASSTRDRSNTEAFF
DNA: TGCGCCAGCAGCACACGGGACAGGAGTAACACTGAAGCTTTCTTT

size: -
J: TRBJ2-7
V: TRBV27
D: TRBD1
CDR3: CASSGDSRYEQYF
DNA: TGTGCCAGCAGTGGGGACAGCCGCTACGAGCAGTACTTC

size: -
J: TRBJ1-2
V: TRBV7-9
D: -
CDR3: CASSLGSGPANYGYTF
DNA: TGTGCCAGCAGCTTAGGTTCGGGGCCAGCTAACTATGGCTACACCTTC

size: once
J: TRBJ1-1
V: TRBV4-2
D: -
CDR3: CASSPWGDEAFF
DNA: TGTGCCAGCAGCCCCTGGGGGGACGAAGCTTTCTTT

size: -
J: TRBJ1-5
V: TRBV5-1
D: TRBD1
CDR3: CASSLQGADNQPQHF
DNA: TGCGCCAGCAGCTTGCAGGGGGCGGACAATCAGCCCCAGCATTTT

size: once
J: TRBJ2-1
V: TRBV7-3
D: TRBD1
CDR3: CASSFETGTNYNEQFF
DNA: TGTGCCAGCAGCTTTGAGACAGGGACAAACTACAATGAGCAGTTCTTC